This paragraph reports one T cell receptor beta chain. Its antigen is undetermined. Here immunoSEQ multiplex PCR was the method, and the copy in TCRdb shows in-frame clones only, minus some. In the table there are about 35,000 clones, 86% of which are singletons. This specimen comes from a study of T cell responses to AZD1222 COVID-19 vaccine. About the study: Second doses that came at about 4 or about 12 weeks were put together.

Study-wide results and caveats: Baseline serology detected seropositivity in only a handful of AZD1222 recipients. Donors were mostly white British, more females; clonal diversity possibly underestimated. Unmutated regions of variants are reportedly targeted by nearly half of spike-specific TCRs.

The CDR3 runs to 16 residues. Germline lookup yields CDR1 SGHTA and CDR2 FQGNSA. The V and J ends lost 5 bases and 4 bases, in that order; junction bases with no gene match: 8. This chain connects TRBV7-2 to TRBJ1-3; 10 bases are shared with TRBD1. The source was peripheral blood, collected on day 0 of AZD1222 vaccination. The receptor comes from an adult in good health. The CDR3 protein is CASSGGQGTSGNTIYF. The CDR3 DNA reads TGTGCCAGCAGCGGGGGACAGGGGACGTCCGGAAACACCATATATTTT.